This TCR beta chain was sequenced during a study of beta chain features in type 1 diabetes. Turning to the study itself: Healthy donors and patients showed comparable age, gender and cell yields.

This clone was counted between two and nine times. No antigen is known for it. Expressed TCRB transcripts were sequenced after all isolated RNA was converted to cDNA. TCRdb's copy holds only in-frame clones and misses some; the assay was immunoSEQ multiplex PCR. The sample carries about 240,000 clones, about 30% recorded once. The CDR3 covers 15 residues. V was shortened by 1 base and J by 4 bases, with 14 bases between the two germline ends. Germline V gene lookup returns CDR1 KGHSH and CDR2 LQKENI. Overall study findings and caveats: TCRB CDR3s were moderately but significantly shorter in Type 1 diabetes patients in all four CD4+ subsets.

Material for sequencing was central memory CD4+ T cells from blood. The TCR comes from a man aged 30-40 years in good health. V is TRBV18 and J is TRBJ2-7; possibly TRBD1 for D (6 bases). DNA for the CDR3: TGTGCCAGCTCACCACTGGCAGGGGAAGGGTACGAGCAGTACTTC. Translation gives CASSPLAGEGYEQYF. Looking up the rest from reference TRBV18 and TRBJ2-7 gives the full variable domain: NAGVMQNPRHLVRRRGQEARLRCSPMKGHSHVYWYRQLPEEGLKFMVYLQKENIIDESGMPKERFSAEFPKEGPSILRIQQVVRGDSAAYFCASSPLAGEGYEQYFGPGTRLTVT.